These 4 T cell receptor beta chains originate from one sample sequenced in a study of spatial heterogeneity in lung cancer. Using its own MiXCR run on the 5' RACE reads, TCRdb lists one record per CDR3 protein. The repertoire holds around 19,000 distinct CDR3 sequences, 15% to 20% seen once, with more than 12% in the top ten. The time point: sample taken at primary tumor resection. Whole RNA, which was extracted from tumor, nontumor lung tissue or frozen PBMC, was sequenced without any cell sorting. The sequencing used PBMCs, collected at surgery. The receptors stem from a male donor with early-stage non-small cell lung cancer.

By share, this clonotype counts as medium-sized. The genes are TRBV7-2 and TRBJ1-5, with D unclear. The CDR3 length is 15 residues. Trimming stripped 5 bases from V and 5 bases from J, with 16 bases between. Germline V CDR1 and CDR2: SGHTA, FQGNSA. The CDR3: CASSKWASVDQPQHF. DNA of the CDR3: TGTGCCAGCAGCAAATGGGCGTCAGTAGATCAGCCCCAGCATTTT.

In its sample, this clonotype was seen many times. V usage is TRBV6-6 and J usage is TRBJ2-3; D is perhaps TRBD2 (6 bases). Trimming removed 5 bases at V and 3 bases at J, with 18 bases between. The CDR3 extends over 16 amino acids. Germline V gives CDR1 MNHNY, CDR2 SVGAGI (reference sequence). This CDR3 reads CASSPGGSRGTDTQYF. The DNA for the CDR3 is TGTGCCAGCAGTCCCGGGGGTAGTCGAGGGACAGATACGCAGTATTTT.

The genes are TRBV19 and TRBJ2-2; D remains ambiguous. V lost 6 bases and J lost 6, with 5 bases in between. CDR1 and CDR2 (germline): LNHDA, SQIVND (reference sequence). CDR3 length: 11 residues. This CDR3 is CASRKAGELFF. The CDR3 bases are TGTGCCAGTAGAAAGGCCGGGGAGCTGTTTTTT. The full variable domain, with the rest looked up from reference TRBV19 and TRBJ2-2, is DGGITQSPKYLFRKEGQNVTLSCEQNLNHDAMYWYRQDPGQGLRLIYYSQIVNDFQKGDIAEGYSVSREKKESFPLTVTSAQKNPTAFYLCASRKAGELFFGEGSRLTVL.

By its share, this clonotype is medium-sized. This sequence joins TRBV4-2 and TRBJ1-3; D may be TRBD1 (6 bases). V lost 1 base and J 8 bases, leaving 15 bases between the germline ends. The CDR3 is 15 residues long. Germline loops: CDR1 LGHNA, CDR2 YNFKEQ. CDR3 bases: TGTGCCAGCAGCCAAGCTTCTAACAGGGAAGACACCATATATTTT. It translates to CASSQASNREDTIYF.